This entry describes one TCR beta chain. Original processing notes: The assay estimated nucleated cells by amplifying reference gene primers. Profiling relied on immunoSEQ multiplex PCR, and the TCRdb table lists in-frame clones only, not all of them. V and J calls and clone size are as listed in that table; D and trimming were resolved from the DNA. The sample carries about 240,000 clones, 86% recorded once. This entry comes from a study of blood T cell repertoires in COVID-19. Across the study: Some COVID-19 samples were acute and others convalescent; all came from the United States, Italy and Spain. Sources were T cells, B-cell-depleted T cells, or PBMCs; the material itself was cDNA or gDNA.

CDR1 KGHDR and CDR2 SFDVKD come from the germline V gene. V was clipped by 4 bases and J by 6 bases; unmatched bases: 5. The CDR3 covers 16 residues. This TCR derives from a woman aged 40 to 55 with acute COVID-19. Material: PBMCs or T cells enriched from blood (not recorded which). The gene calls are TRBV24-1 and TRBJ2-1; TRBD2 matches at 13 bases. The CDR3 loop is CATSDQGLAGINEQFF. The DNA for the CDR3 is TGTGCCACCAGTGACCAGGGACTAGCGGGAATCAATGAGCAGTTCTTC.